Below are 8 T cell receptor beta chains sequenced from a single sample in a study of T cell responses to AZD1222 COVID-19 vaccine. TCRdb's copy holds only in-frame clones and misses some; the assay was immunoSEQ multiplex PCR. The sample has roughly 100,000 clones, 85% to 90% seen once. The material sequenced was peripheral blood, taken on day 0 of AZD1222 vaccination. The receptors originated from an adult in good health.

The rearrangement uses TRBV6-5 and TRBJ1-2; 7 bases match TRBD1. The CDR3 loop spans 14 amino acids. Unmatched junction bases numbered 14, after V lost 10 bases and J lost 6 bases. Germline loops: CDR1 MNHEY, CDR2 SVGAGI. The CDR3 nucleotides are TGTGCCACCCACAGGGGTGAGATGTATCATGGCTACACCTTC. Its protein is CATHRGEMYHGYTF.

The chain employs TRBV5-8 and TRBJ1-2; 9 positions match TRBD1. Germline CDR1 reads SGHTS; CDR2 reads YDEGEE. The CDR3 is 18 residues long. The V segment lost 4 bases and the J segment 4 bases; nucleotides outside the gene matches: 17. CDR3 sequence reads: CASSAGYASQGAIYGYTF. CDR3 nucleotides: TGTGCCAGCAGCGCCGGCTACGCCTCACAGGGGGCCATCTATGGCTACACCTTC.

This chain uses TRBV28 with TRBJ1-1; D is undetermined. Germline V CDR1 and CDR2: MDHEN, SYDVKM. The V end lost 6 bases, the J end lost 7 bases, and 12 bases lay between the germline ends. The CDR3 has 12 amino acids. CDR3 residues: CASRYGEGEAFF. In DNA, the CDR3 is TGTGCCAGCAGGTACGGGGAGGGTGAAGCTTTCTTT. Full variable domain (missing parts from reference TRBV28 and TRBJ1-1): DVKVTQSSRYLVKRTGEKVFLECVQDMDHENMFWYRQDPGLGLRLIYFSYDVKMKEKGDIPEGYSVSREKKERFSLILESASTNQTSMYLCASRYGEGEAFFGQGTRLTVV.

The chain uses TRBV5-5 and TRBJ1-2, with D unclear. CDR3 length equals 14 residues. Trimming left V 5 bases short and J 2 bases short, with 13 bases between. Per germline, CDR1 SGHKS and CDR2 YYEKEE (reference sequence). The DNA of the CDR3 is TGTGCCAGCAGACATCGTGTCCAAAACTATGGCTACACCTTC. It translates to CASRHRVQNYGYTF.

In nucleotides, the CDR3 is TGCGCCAGCAGCCAAGCGACTAGTCCCTCTCAGCCCCAGCATTTT. Protein: CASSQATSPSQPQHF. The chain is built from TRBV4-3 and TRBJ1-5; D is unclear. The CDR3 runs 15 residues. V was cut by 1 base and J by 6 bases, with 13 bases left in between. CDR1 LGHNA and CDR2 YSLEER come from the germline V gene.

The chain employs TRBV25-1 and TRBJ1-1, with TRBD1 matching 7 bases. CDR1 and CDR2 from the germline V gene are MGHDK and SYGVNS. V trimming: 8 bases; J trimming: 4 bases; junction bases outside the gene matches: 13. This CDR3 is 15 amino acids long. The chain's CDR3 is CASALTGKLGTEAFF. In DNA form, the CDR3 reads TGTGCCAGCGCGCTGACAGGGAAGTTGGGCACTGAAGCTTTCTTT. The whole variable domain, remainder taken from reference TRBV25-1 and TRBJ1-1, is EADIYQTPRYLVIGTGKKITLECSQTMGHDKMYWYQQDPGMELHLIHYSYGVNSTEKGDLSSESTVSRIRTEHFPLTLESARPSHTSQYLCASALTGKLGTEAFFGQGTRLTVV.

The rearrangement uses TRBV11-2 and TRBJ1-1, with no clear D. Germline loops: CDR1 SGHAT, CDR2 FQNNGV. This CDR3 has 15 residues. Trimming cost V 2 bases and J 4 bases, with 14 bases left between them. The CDR3 region has the DNA TGTGCCAGCAGCTTATCGGTACCCCTCCCCACTGAAGCTTTCTTT. It translates to CASSLSVPLPTEAFF.

V and J are TRBV25-1 and TRBJ1-3; D is undetermined. The ends were cut back, 8 bases at V and 0 bases at J, with 17 bases in the middle. There are 16 residues in the CDR3. Germline V gene lookup returns CDR1 MGHDK and CDR2 SYGVNS. The DNA for the CDR3 is TGTGCCAGCCCCGGATCAAGTCCCTTCTCTGGAAACACCATATATTTT. It is translated as CASPGSSPFSGNTIYF.